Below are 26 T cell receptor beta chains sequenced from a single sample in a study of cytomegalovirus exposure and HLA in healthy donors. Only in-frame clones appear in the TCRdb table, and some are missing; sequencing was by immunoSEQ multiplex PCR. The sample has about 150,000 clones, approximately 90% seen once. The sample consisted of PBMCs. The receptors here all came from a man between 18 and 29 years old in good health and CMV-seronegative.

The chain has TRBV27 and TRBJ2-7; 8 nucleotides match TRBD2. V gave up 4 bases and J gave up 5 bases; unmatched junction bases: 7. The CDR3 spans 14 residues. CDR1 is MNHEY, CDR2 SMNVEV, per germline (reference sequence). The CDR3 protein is CASSSGLASHEQYV. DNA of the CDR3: TGTGCCAGCAGTTCCGGACTAGCCAGCCACGAGCAGTACGTC.

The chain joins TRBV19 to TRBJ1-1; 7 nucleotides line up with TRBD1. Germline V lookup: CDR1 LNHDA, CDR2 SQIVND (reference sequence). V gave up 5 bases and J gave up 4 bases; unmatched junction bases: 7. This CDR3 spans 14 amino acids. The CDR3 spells CASSWGQPGTEAFF. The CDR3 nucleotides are TGTGCCAGTAGTTGGGGACAGCCTGGCACTGAAGCTTTCTTT.

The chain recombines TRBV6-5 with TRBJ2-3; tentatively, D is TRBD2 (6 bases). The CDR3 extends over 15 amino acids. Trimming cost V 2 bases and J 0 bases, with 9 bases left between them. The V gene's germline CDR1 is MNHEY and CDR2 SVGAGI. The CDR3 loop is CASSYDGRSTDTQYF. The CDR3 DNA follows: TGTGCCAGCAGTTACGACGGGAGAAGCACAGATACGCAGTATTTT.

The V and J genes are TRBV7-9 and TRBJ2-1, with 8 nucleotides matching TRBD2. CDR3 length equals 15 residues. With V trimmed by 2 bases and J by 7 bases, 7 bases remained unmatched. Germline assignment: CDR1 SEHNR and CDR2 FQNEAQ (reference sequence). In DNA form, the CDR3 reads TGTGCCAGCAGCTTACCCAACCAGCGGGGGAATGAGCAGTTCTTC. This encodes CASSLPNQRGNEQFF.

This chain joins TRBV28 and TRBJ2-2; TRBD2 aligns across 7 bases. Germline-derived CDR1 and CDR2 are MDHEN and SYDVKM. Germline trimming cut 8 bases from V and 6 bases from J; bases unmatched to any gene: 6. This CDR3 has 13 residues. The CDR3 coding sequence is TGTGCCAGCGGGGTGCTAGCGGCCGGGGAGCTGTTTTTT. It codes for CASGVLAAGELFF. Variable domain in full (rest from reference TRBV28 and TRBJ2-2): DVKVTQSSRYLVKRTGEKVFLECVQDMDHENMFWYRQDPGLGLRLIYFSYDVKMKEKGDIPEGYSVSREKKERFSLILESASTNQTSMYLCASGVLAAGELFFGEGSRLTVL.

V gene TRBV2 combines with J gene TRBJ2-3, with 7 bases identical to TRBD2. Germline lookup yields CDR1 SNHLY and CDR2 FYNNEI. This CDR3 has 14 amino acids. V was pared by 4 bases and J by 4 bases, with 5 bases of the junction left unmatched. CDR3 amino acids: CASSVGGGADTQYF. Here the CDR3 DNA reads TGTGCCAGCAGTGTAGGTGGGGGGGCAGATACGCAGTATTTT.

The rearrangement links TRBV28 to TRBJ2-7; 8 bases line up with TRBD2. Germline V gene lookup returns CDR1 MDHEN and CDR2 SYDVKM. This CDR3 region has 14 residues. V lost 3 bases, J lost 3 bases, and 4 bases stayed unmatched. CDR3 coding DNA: TGTGCCAGCAGTTTGGGGACTAGAAACTACGAGCAGTACTTC. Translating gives CASSLGTRNYEQYF.

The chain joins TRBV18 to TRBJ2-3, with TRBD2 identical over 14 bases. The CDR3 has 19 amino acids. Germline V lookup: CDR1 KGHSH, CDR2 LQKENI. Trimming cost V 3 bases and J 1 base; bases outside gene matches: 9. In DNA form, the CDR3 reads TGTGCCAGCTCACCTTTTCTGGGACTAGCGGGAGCCGGCACAGATACGCAGTATTTT. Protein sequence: CASSPFLGLAGAGTDTQYF.

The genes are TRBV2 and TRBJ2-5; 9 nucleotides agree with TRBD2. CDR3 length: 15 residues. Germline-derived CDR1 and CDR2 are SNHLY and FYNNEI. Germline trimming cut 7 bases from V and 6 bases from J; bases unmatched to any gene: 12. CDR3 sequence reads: CASTTGLAPKKTQYF. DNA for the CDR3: TGTGCCAGCACGACGGGACTAGCTCCGAAGAAGACCCAGTACTTC.

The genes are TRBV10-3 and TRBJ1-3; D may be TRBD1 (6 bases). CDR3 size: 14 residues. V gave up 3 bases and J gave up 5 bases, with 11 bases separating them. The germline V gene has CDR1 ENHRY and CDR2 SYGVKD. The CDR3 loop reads CAISDGGTRNTIYF. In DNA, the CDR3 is TGTGCCATCAGTGATGGGGGCACAAGAAACACCATATATTTT.

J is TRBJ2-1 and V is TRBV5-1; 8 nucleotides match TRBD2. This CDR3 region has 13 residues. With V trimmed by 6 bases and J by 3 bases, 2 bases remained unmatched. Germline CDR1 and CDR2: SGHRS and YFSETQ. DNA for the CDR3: TGCGCCAGCAAACTAGCGGACTACAATGAGCAGTTCTTC. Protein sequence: CASKLADYNEQFF.

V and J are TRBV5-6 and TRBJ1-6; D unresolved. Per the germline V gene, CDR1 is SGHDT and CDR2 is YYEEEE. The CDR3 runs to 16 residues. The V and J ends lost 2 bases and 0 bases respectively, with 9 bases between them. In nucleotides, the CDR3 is TGTGCCAGCAGCTTCGATCCGAGCTCCTATAATTCACCCCTCCACTTT. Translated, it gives CASSFDPSSYNSPLHF.

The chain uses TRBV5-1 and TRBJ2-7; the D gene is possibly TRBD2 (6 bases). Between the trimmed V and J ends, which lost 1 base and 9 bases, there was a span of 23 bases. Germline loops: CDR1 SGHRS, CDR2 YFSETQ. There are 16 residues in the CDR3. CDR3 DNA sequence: TGCGCCAGCAGCTTGATCATTGGGGGGAACTACGCCCCGCAGTACTTC. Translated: CASSLIIGGNYAPQYF. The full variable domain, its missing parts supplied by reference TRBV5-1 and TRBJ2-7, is KAGVTQTPRYLIKTRGQQVTLSCSPISGHRSVSWYQQTPGQGLQFLFEYFSETQRNKGNFPGRFSGRQFSNSRSEMNVSTLELGDSALYLCASSLIIGGNYAPQYFGPGTRLTVT.

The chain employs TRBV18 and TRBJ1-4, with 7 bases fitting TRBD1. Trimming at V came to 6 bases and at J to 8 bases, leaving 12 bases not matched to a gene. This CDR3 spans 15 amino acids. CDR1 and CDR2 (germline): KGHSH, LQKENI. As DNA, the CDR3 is TGTGCCAGCTCGCCGCCGACAGGGCAAGGGGAAAAACTGTTTTTT. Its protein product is CASSPPTGQGEKLFF.

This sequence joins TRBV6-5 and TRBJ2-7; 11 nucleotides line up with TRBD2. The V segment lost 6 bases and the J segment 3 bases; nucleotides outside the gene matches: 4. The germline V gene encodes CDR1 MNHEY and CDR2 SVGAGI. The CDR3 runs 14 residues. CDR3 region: CASSGLAGFYEQYF. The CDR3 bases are TGTGCCAGCAGCGGACTAGCGGGCTTCTACGAGCAGTACTTC.

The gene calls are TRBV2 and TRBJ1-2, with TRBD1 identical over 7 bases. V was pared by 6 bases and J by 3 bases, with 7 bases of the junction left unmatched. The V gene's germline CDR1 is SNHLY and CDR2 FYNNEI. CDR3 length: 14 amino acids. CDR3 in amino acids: CASSNRQGHYGYTF. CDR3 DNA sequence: TGTGCCAGCAGCAACAGACAGGGCCACTATGGCTACACCTTC. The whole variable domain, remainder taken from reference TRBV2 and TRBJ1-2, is EPEVTQTPSHQVTQMGQEVILRCVPISNHLYFYWYRQILGQKVEFLVSFYNNEISEKSEIFDDQFSVERPDGSNFTLKIRSTKLEDSAMYFCASSNRQGHYGYTFGSGTRLTVV.

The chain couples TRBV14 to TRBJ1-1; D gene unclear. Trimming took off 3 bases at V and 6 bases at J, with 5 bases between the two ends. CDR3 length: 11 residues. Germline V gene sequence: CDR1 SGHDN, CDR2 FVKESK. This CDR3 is CASSQLSEAFF. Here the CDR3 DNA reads TGTGCCAGCAGCCAGTTATCTGAAGCTTTCTTT.

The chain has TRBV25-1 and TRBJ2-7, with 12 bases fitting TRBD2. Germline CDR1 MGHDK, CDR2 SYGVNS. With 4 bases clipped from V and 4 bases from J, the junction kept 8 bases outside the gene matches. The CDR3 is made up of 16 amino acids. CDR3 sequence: CASSGIWTSGKYEQYF. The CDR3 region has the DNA TGTGCCAGCAGTGGGATCTGGACTAGCGGGAAATACGAGCAGTACTTC.

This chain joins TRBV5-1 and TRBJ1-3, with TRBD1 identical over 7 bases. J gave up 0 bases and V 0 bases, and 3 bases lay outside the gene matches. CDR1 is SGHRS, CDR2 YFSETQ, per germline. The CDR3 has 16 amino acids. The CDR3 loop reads CASSLGDRNSGNTIYF. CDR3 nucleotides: TGCGCCAGCAGCTTGGGGGACAGAAACTCTGGAAACACCATATATTTT.

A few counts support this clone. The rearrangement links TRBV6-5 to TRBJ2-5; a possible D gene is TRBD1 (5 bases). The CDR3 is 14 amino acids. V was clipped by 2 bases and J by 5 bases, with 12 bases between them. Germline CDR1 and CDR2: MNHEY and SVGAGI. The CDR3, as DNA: TGTGCCAGCAGTTACGGTGGGGCGCTTGAGACCCAGTACTTC. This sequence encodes CASSYGGALETQYF.

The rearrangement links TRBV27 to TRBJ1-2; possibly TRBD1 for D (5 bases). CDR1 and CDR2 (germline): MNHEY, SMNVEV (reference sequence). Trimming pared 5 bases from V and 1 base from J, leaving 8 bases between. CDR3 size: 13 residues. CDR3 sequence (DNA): TGTGCCAGCAGTCCGACAGTTAACTATGGCTACACCTTC. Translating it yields CASSPTVNYGYTF.

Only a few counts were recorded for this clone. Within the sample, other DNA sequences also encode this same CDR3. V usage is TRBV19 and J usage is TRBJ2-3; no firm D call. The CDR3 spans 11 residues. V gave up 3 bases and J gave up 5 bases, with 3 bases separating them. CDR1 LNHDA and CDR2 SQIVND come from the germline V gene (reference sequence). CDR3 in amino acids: CASSIGDTQYF. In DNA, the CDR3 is TGTGCCAGTAGTATCGGAGATACGCAGTATTTT.

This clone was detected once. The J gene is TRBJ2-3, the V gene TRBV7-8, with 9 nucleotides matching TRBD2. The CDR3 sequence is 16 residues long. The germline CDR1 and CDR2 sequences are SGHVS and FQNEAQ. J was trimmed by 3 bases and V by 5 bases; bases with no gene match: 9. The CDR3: CASSHLGSGSTDTQYF. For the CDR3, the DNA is TGTGCCAGCAGCCATCTGGGTAGCGGGAGTACAGATACGCAGTATTTT.

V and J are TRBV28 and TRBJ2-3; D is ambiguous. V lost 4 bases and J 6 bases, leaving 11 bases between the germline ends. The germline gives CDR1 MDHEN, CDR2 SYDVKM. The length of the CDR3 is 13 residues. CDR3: CASSYPIEDTQYF. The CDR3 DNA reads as TGTGCCAGCAGTTACCCCATAGAGGATACGCAGTATTTT.

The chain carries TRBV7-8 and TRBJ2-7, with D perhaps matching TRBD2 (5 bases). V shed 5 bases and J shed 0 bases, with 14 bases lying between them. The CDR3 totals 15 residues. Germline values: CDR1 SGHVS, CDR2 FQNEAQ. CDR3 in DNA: TGTGCCAGCAGCCTCGATACCGGGAACTCCTACGAGCAGTACGTC. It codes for CASSLDTGNSYEQYV.

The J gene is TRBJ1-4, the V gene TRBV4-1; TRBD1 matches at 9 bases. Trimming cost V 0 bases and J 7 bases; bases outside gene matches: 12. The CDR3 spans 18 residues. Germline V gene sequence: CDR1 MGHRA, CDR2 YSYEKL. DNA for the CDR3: TGCGCCAGCAGCCAAGAGGATTTAGGAGGGACAGGGCGTGAAAAACTGTTTTTT. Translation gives CASSQEDLGGTGREKLFF.